A selection of T cell receptor beta chains follows, all from one sample in a study of beta chain features in type 1 diabetes. TCRdb's copy holds only in-frame clones and misses some; the assay was immunoSEQ multiplex PCR. The table records around 320,000 clones, 14% of them present only once. Sequencing input: central memory CD4+ T cells from blood. Source of these receptors: a man aged 30-40 years in good health. Each CDR3 is given with its conserved first and last residue. Fields, in order: CDR3 length, J gene, D gene, clone size, V gene, CDR3 DNA, CDR3 protein. A D gene is named only where the DNA matches it firmly. Size is stated for part of the rows, as once, few or many counts, or as a class when the clone is expanded.

CDR3 length: 11; J gene: TRBJ1-2; D gene: .; clone size: .; V gene: TRBV20-1; CDR3 DNA: TGCAGTGCTAGAGATCCGGGTTACTACACCTTC; CDR3 protein: CSARDPGYYTF
CDR3 length: 13; J gene: TRBJ2-3; D gene: .; clone size: .; V gene: TRBV5-6; CDR3 DNA: TGTGCCAGCAGCTTGGTCGGACAGCAACCGCAGTATTTT; CDR3 protein: CASSLVGQQPQYF
CDR3 length: 14; J gene: TRBJ1-5; D gene: .; clone size: .; V gene: TRBV7-9; CDR3 DNA: TGTGCCAGCAGCCCCGGAAATAGCAATCAGCCCCAGCATTTT; CDR3 protein: CASSPGNSNQPQHF
CDR3 length: 14; J gene: TRBJ1-2; D gene: .; clone size: .; V gene: TRBV6-5; CDR3 DNA: TGTGCCAGCAGCTCCGATGGGGCTAACTATGGCTACACCTTC; CDR3 protein: CASSSDGANYGYTF
CDR3 length: 13; J gene: TRBJ2-2; D gene: .; clone size: .; V gene: TRBV5-1; CDR3 DNA: TGCGCCAGCAGTTTGAATCTCGATGGGGAGCTGTTTTTT; CDR3 protein: CASSLNLDGELFF
CDR3 length: 14; J gene: TRBJ1-1; D gene: TRBD1; clone size: .; V gene: TRBV9; CDR3 DNA: TGTGCCAGCAGCCATCAGGGGGATAGGACTGAAGCTTTCTTT; CDR3 protein: CASSHQGDRTEAFF
CDR3 length: 15; J gene: TRBJ2-3; D gene: .; clone size: .; V gene: TRBV10-3; CDR3 DNA: TGTGCCATCAGTGAGTCCAGGGTCGGCACAGATACGCAGTATTTT; CDR3 protein: CAISESRVGTDTQYF
CDR3 length: 17; J gene: TRBJ1-1; D gene: .; clone size: .; V gene: TRBV7-2; CDR3 DNA: TGCGCCAGCAGCCATCATACAGGATTTTCCGACAACACTGAAGCTTTCTTT; CDR3 protein: CASSHHTGFSDNTEAFF
CDR3 length: 13; J gene: TRBJ1-1; D gene: .; clone size: few; V gene: TRBV30; CDR3 DNA: TGTGCCTGGACGGGGGACGTGAACACTGAAGCTTTCTTT; CDR3 protein: CAWTGDVNTEAFF
CDR3 length: 16; J gene: TRBJ2-1; D gene: .; clone size: .; V gene: TRBV5-1; CDR3 DNA: TGCGCCAGCAGCCTTGGTGGGGGAAAGGGCTACAATGAGCAGTTCTTC; CDR3 protein: CASSLGGGKGYNEQFF
CDR3 length: 16; J gene: TRBJ2-2; D gene: TRBD2; clone size: .; V gene: TRBV7-2; CDR3 DNA: TGTGCCAGCAGCTTACCGCGGGGGGCCACTACCGGGGAGCTGTTTTTT; CDR3 protein: CASSLPRGATTGELFF
CDR3 length: 15; J gene: TRBJ1-2; D gene: TRBD1; clone size: few; V gene: TRBV29-1; CDR3 DNA: TGCAGCGTCCAATCTACAGGGGGCTCTAACTATGGCTACACCTTC; CDR3 protein: CSVQSTGGSNYGYTF
CDR3 length: 13; J gene: TRBJ2-7; D gene: .; clone size: many; V gene: TRBV7-9; CDR3 DNA: TGTGCCAGCAGCTTAGGTTCGGGTGTCGAGCAGTACTTC; CDR3 protein: CASSLGSGVEQYF
CDR3 length: 14; J gene: TRBJ2-5; D gene: TRBD1; clone size: few; V gene: TRBV6-6; CDR3 DNA: TGTGCCAGCAGAACTACAGGGGGCCGGGAGACCCAGTACTTC; CDR3 protein: CASRTTGGRETQYF
CDR3 length: 15; J gene: TRBJ2-1; D gene: .; clone size: many; V gene: TRBV18; CDR3 DNA: TGTGCCAGCTCACCACCTCGGACTACTTACAATGAGCAGTTCTTC; CDR3 protein: CASSPPRTTYNEQFF
CDR3 length: 14; J gene: TRBJ1-4; D gene: TRBD1; clone size: few; V gene: TRBV5-4; CDR3 DNA: TGTGCCAGCAGCTCGGCAGGGGGCTCTGAAAAACTGTTTTTT; CDR3 protein: CASSSAGGSEKLFF
CDR3 length: 13; J gene: TRBJ1-2; D gene: TRBD1; clone size: .; V gene: TRBV19; CDR3 DNA: TGTGCCAGTACCAGGGACAGGTACTATGGCTACACCTTC; CDR3 protein: CASTRDRYYGYTF
CDR3 length: 12; J gene: TRBJ2-3; D gene: .; clone size: .; V gene: TRBV7-2; CDR3 DNA: TGTGCCACCACACGAGACACAGATACGCAGTATTTT; CDR3 protein: CATTRDTDTQYF
CDR3 length: 15; J gene: TRBJ2-3; D gene: TRBD2; clone size: .; V gene: TRBV7-2; CDR3 DNA: TGTGCCAGCAGCTTAGCGGGAGGGCCGACAGATACGCAGTATTTT; CDR3 protein: CASSLAGGPTDTQYF
CDR3 length: 12; J gene: TRBJ2-1; D gene: .; clone size: few; V gene: TRBV7-7; CDR3 DNA: TGTGCCAGCAGCTTACGAGGCAATGAGCAGTTCTTC; CDR3 protein: CASSLRGNEQFF
CDR3 length: 15; J gene: TRBJ2-5; D gene: .; clone size: .; V gene: TRBV7-6; CDR3 DNA: TGTGCCAGCAGCTTAGCAGGGAGCAGCCAAGAGACCCAGTACTTC; CDR3 protein: CASSLAGSSQETQYF
CDR3 length: 17; J gene: TRBJ1-2; D gene: .; clone size: few; V gene: TRBV9; CDR3 DNA: TGTGCCAGCAGCGCCCTCCGCGAGAGGAGCACTAACTATGGCTACACCTTC; CDR3 protein: CASSALRERSTNYGYTF
CDR3 length: 15; J gene: TRBJ1-3; D gene: .; clone size: few; V gene: TRBV6-5; CDR3 DNA: TGTGCCAGCAGTGCCCATCTATCCTCTGGAAACACCATATATTTT; CDR3 protein: CASSAHLSSGNTIYF
CDR3 length: 15; J gene: TRBJ2-7; D gene: .; clone size: few; V gene: TRBV4-1; CDR3 DNA: TGCGCCAGCAGCCACCCCGGACAAACCTCCTACGAGCAGTACTTC; CDR3 protein: CASSHPGQTSYEQYF
CDR3 length: 13; J gene: TRBJ1-5; D gene: .; clone size: few; V gene: TRBV5-1; CDR3 DNA: TGCGCCAGCAGCCAGGACAGTCGTCAGCCCCAGCATTTT; CDR3 protein: CASSQDSRQPQHF
CDR3 length: 13; J gene: TRBJ2-7; D gene: .; clone size: .; V gene: TRBV2; CDR3 DNA: TGTGCCAGCCGTACCTCGGGGGTTTACGAGCAGTACTTC; CDR3 protein: CASRTSGVYEQYF
CDR3 length: 14; J gene: TRBJ1-6; D gene: TRBD1; clone size: few; V gene: TRBV27; CDR3 DNA: TGTGCCAGCAGTTTTACAGGGGGCAATTCACCCCTCCACTTT; CDR3 protein: CASSFTGGNSPLHF
CDR3 length: 13; J gene: TRBJ2-1; D gene: .; clone size: .; V gene: TRBV23-1; CDR3 DNA: TGTGCCAGCAGCCAAGGACAGTCTAATGAGCAGTTCTTC; CDR3 protein: CASSQGQSNEQFF
CDR3 length: 14; J gene: TRBJ2-1; D gene: .; clone size: few; V gene: TRBV11-3; CDR3 DNA: TGTGCCAGCAGCTCAATGGACTCGTACAATGAGCAGTTCTTC; CDR3 protein: CASSSMDSYNEQFF
CDR3 length: 16; J gene: TRBJ2-4; D gene: .; clone size: once; V gene: TRBV6-1; CDR3 DNA: TGTGCCAGCAGTGAAGAGGAACTCCTAGCCAAAAACATTCAGTACTTC; CDR3 protein: CASSEEELLAKNIQYF
CDR3 length: 13; J gene: TRBJ2-7; D gene: TRBD2; clone size: .; V gene: TRBV11-2; CDR3 DNA: TGTGCCAGCAGCCACGGGACTAGCAATGGGCAGTACTTC; CDR3 protein: CASSHGTSNGQYF
CDR3 length: 18; J gene: TRBJ2-6; D gene: .; clone size: .; V gene: TRBV15; CDR3 DNA: TGTGCCACCACAAGACGCGGCAGACTCTCCTCTGGGGCCAACGTCCTGACTTTC; CDR3 protein: CATTRRGRLSSGANVLTF
CDR3 length: 14; J gene: TRBJ2-7; D gene: .; clone size: few; V gene: TRBV7-9; CDR3 DNA: TGTGCCAGCAGCTTGGACCTTACCCAGTACGAGCAGTACTTC; CDR3 protein: CASSLDLTQYEQYF
CDR3 length: 13; J gene: TRBJ1-2; D gene: .; clone size: few; V gene: TRBV5-4; CDR3 DNA: TGTGCCAGCAGGGGGTGGTTGGAACATGGCTACACCTTC; CDR3 protein: CASRGWLEHGYTF
CDR3 length: 12; J gene: TRBJ2-7; D gene: .; clone size: few; V gene: TRBV6-1; CDR3 DNA: TGTGCCAGCAGTGTGGAGGCCTACGAGCAGTACTTC; CDR3 protein: CASSVEAYEQYF
CDR3 length: 16; J gene: TRBJ1-1; D gene: .; clone size: .; V gene: TRBV30; CDR3 DNA: TGTGCCTGGAGTGTACGCGGAGGGGTGACGGTCACTGAAGCTTTCTTT; CDR3 protein: CAWSVRGGVTVTEAFF